The entry below describes one TCR beta chain. Its antigen is still unknown. No base quality information exists; no much larger clone differs at one position. The germline V gene yields MDHEN for CDR1 and SYDVKM for CDR2. From the cysteine through the phenylalanine, the CDR3 covers 14 amino acids. Only the CDR3 DNA is retained, 42 bases long and in frame from the first base. V was cut back by 7 bases and J by 0 bases, leaving a gap of 13 bases between them. TCRbeta CDR3 regions were amplified from genomic DNA using the immunoSEQ Assay, a bias-controlled multiplex PCR. From the authors' description of their analysis: Nucleated cell counts per sample were estimated from amplification of reference gene primers within the assay. Sequence reads were collapsed and filtered to measure the absolute abundance of every unique TCRbeta CDR3 rearrangement. For each sample, productive Simpson clonality was calculated as the square root of Simpson's diversity index over productive rearrangements. Entries here come from immuneACCESS through TCRdb and include only in-frame sequences with V and J called. Some clones fail to appear in such tables; in the studies checked, an unresolved V gene covers under half of the shortfall, and the cause of the remainder is unknown. V and J calls and clone size are as listed in that table; D and trimming were resolved from the DNA. Present in this sample are some 11,000 clones, around 72% of which were seen just once. The ten largest clones add up to roughly 30% of the sample.

This specimen comes from a study of blood T cell repertoires in COVID-19 (TCRdb year 2020). The study in broad terms: The collaborator samples originated in the United States, Italy and Spain and spanned the acute and convalescent phases of COVID-19. The prospective study material was composed of cDNA or gDNA derived from T cells, B-cell-depleted T cells, or PBMCs. Samples were obtained from the ongoing ImmuneRACE study (first 160 participants) and from over 1,000 subjects provided by 6 global collaborators. Where available, HLA class I and class II types were taken from metadata supplied by the sample provider and were not determined by assay-based typing. The repertoires were released in a freely available public database meant as a resource for research on the immune response to SARS-CoV-2. The sample metadata nearly always contained a de-identified subject ID, COVID-19 status, age in years and sex. The dataset comprised deeply sampled blood TCRbeta repertoires from subjects exposed to, actively infected with, or recovered from COVID-19. What the authors observed across the whole study: The amount of clinical and demographic metadata varied by source and participant and was provided uncurated.

The collaborating institutions used their own protocols to collect whole blood in K2EDTA tubes. For TCRbeta analysis, collaborators shipped samples in one of three forms: frozen whole blood, isolated PBMCs, or DNA extracted from either of those sample types. This TCR was sampled from a human donor in a cohort sampled during active COVID-19. The specimen sequenced was peripheral blood. Recombination joined TRBV28 with TRBJ2-7; the D gene remains uncertain. The nucleotide sequence is TGTGCCAGCACTACGGCAGGTTCCTCCTACGAGCAGTACTTC. Translated, it reads CASTTAGSSYEQYF.